The present entry profiles one T cell receptor beta chain with its context. Antigen: not known. This sample stems from a study of siplizumab effects on memory and regulatory T cells. Clones were sequenced by immunoSEQ multiplex PCR, and TCRdb holds only the in-frame ones, with some missing. The repertoire has more than 50,000 clones, 93% of them found once; the top ten carry less than 45%. Germline lookup yields CDR1 SGHTA and CDR2 FQGTGA. V was clipped by 4 bases and J by 7 bases, with 14 bases between them. CDR3 length equals 13 residues. General observations from the study: Mean Treg-derived proportions of mappable alloreactive CD4+ clones were around 75% for siplizumab and 26.9% for controls. To unstimulated subsets, only a minor fraction of alloreactive clones could be mapped.

The receptor was isolated from a human donor in good health. Sequenced material: CD8+ T cells sorted from blood. J is TRBJ2-7 and V is TRBV7-3; weak D call: TRBD1 (5 bases). This CDR3 is CASSYGHPGEQYF. CDR3 DNA sequence: TGTGCCAGCAGCTACGGACACCCCGGAGAGCAGTACTTC.